Listed here are 27 T cell receptor beta chains from one sample, sequenced in a study of human T cells and chemical hapten exposure. Time point denoted: patch test 2, 6 weeks after DPC sensitization. Treatment given: therapeutic diphenylcyclopropenone sensitization with weekly scalp DPC. TCRdb processed the RACE reads anew with MiXCR; each CDR3 protein has one entry. Of about 140,000 distinct CDR3 sequences in the sample, about 10% were seen once. The source was whole blood, collected in connection with sensitization to the hapten diphenylcyclopropenone (DPC). These receptors came from a woman aged 45 to 65 with alopecia areata. Some clones in this sample may be carry-over from other donors' samples.

In its sample, this clonotype was seen a few times. The gene calls are TRBV28 and TRBJ2-3; D is undetermined. The ends were cut back, 5 bases at V and 1 base at J, with 13 bases in the middle. The length of the CDR3 is 15 residues. Germline V lookup: CDR1 MDHEN, CDR2 SYDVKM. The CDR3 protein is CASSRPGERTDTQYF. CDR3 bases: TGTGCCAGCAGTCGGCCAGGAGAACGCACAGATACGCAGTATTTT.

The chain employs TRBV28 and TRBJ2-7; 7 nucleotides agree with TRBD1. Germline CDR1 MDHEN, CDR2 SYDVKM. This CDR3 is built from 16 residues. V lost 5 bases, J lost 6 bases, and 16 bases stayed unmatched. The CDR3 spells CASSPPLPGQSSEQYF. The CDR3 nucleotides read TGTGCCAGCAGTCCACCATTGCCGGGACAGAGTTCCGAGCAGTACTTC.

The genes are TRBV9 and TRBJ2-3, with D perhaps matching TRBD1 or TRBD2 (6 bases each). CDR1 is SGDLS and CDR2 is YYNGEE in the germline V gene. This CDR3 region has 15 residues. The ends were cut back, 7 bases at V and 0 bases at J, with 15 bases in the middle. CDR3 amino acids: CASSRGGLSTDTQYF. The CDR3 nucleotides are TGTGCCAGCTCCCGAGGGGGACTTAGCACAGATACGCAGTATTTT.

This clonotype has at least ten counts. The chain has TRBV28 and TRBJ2-7; TRBD1 might be the D (5 bases). V gave up 10 bases and J gave up 3 bases, with 16 bases separating them. Per germline, CDR1 MDHEN and CDR2 SYDVKM. There are 13 residues in the CDR3. CDR3 sequence: CAISPGFLYEQYF. CDR3 DNA: TGTGCCATAAGCCCAGGGTTTCTCTACGAGCAGTACTTC.

The chain carries TRBV10-2 and TRBJ2-7; TRBD1 might be the D (6 bases). CDR3 size: 13 residues. The V gene's germline CDR1 is WSHSY and CDR2 SAAADI. The V end was cut by 6 bases, the J end by 3 bases, with 12 bases between. In DNA, the CDR3 is TGCGCCAGCAGGGGGGCAGGGCTCTACGAGCAGTACTTC. This translates into CASRGAGLYEQYF.

The chain couples TRBV20-1 to TRBJ2-7, with TRBD2 identical over 14 bases. The CDR3 has 18 amino acids. Unmatched junction bases numbered 13, after V lost 1 base and J lost 5 bases. Germline V gene sequence: CDR1 DFQATT, CDR2 SNEGSKA (reference sequence). CDR3 region: CSARGGLAGGTWSDEQYF. For the CDR3, the DNA is TGCAGTGCTAGAGGCGGACTAGCGGGAGGCACCTGGTCGGACGAGCAGTACTTC.

This clonotype has a handful of counts. The rearrangement joins TRBV5-1 to TRBJ1-6, with no clear D. Trimming shortened V by 0 bases and J by 6 bases, and 10 bases separated the two germline ends. The CDR3 has 15 amino acids. CDR1 and CDR2 (germline): SGHRS, YFSETQ. Here the CDR3 reads CASSLGTASNSPLHF. DNA of the CDR3: TGCGCCAGCAGCTTGGGGACGGCTTCTAATTCACCCCTCCACTTT.

This clonotype has just a few counts. The V call is TRBV7-3, the J call TRBJ2-3; tentative D call: TRBD2 (5 bases). This CDR3 is 14 amino acids long. CDR1 is SGHTA and CDR2 is FQGTGA in the germline V gene. Trimming removed 5 bases from V and 4 bases from J, with 13 bases in between. The CDR3 sequence is CASSALGSADTQYF. DNA for the CDR3: TGTGCCAGCAGCGCTCTGGGTAGCGCAGATACGCAGTATTTT.

V gene TRBV20-1 combines with J gene TRBJ2-2, with 13 bases lining up with TRBD2. Germline V gives CDR1 DFQATT, CDR2 SNEGSKA (reference sequence). The junction had 5 bases not matched to a gene; V was cut back by 7 bases and J by 3 bases. The length of the CDR3 is 15 residues. The CDR3 here is CSGTSGRSYTGELFF. CDR3 coding DNA: TGCAGTGGGACTAGCGGGAGAAGTTACACCGGGGAGCTGTTTTTT.

V is TRBV11-2 and J is TRBJ2-2, with 10 bases fitting TRBD2. Per germline, CDR1 SGHAT and CDR2 FQNNGV. The CDR3 length is 18 residues. Germline trimming cut 3 bases from V and 6 bases from J; bases unmatched to any gene: 13. The CDR3 is CASSLGRASGRQAGELFF. The CDR3 nucleotides read TGTGCCAGCAGCTTGGGTAGGGCTAGCGGGAGACAGGCCGGGGAGCTGTTTTTT.

The CDR3 DNA is TGTGCCAGCAGTTTCGTAGGGAATACGCAGTATTTT. This translates into CASSFVGNTQYF. The chain recombines TRBV27 with TRBJ2-3; D is ambiguous. The germline gives CDR1 MNHEY, CDR2 SMNVEV (reference sequence). This CDR3 contains 12 residues. Trimming pared 3 bases from V and 7 bases from J, leaving 8 bases between.

This clonotype was observed a handful of times. The chain links TRBV7-9 to TRBJ1-1; possibly TRBD1 for D (5 bases). The germline V gene encodes CDR1 SEHNR and CDR2 FQNEAQ (reference sequence). V was trimmed by 6 bases and J by 6 bases, leaving 17 bases between them. The CDR3 covers 14 residues. The CDR3 spells CASSPDQGHPEAFF. The CDR3 region has the DNA TGTGCCAGCAGTCCCGATCAAGGACACCCTGAAGCTTTCTTT.

This chain joins TRBV6-2 or TRBV6-3 and TRBJ2-2; D is perhaps TRBD2 (5 bases). CDR3 length: 15 residues. V was pared by 5 bases and J by 5 bases, with 15 bases between. Per the germline V gene, CDR1 is MNHEY and CDR2 is SVGEGT. The CDR3 DNA sequence: TGTGCCAGCAGTAAAACTCGAACGGGGACCGGGGAGCTGTTTTTT. Amino acid sequence: CASSKTRTGTGELFF.

This clonotype was detected ten times or more. The V and J genes are TRBV20-1 and TRBJ2-5; TRBD2 matches 10 bases. J gave up 5 bases and V 3 bases, and 9 bases lay outside the gene matches. Looked up from germline, CDR1 is DFQATT and CDR2 is SNEGSKA (reference sequence). The CDR3 totals 15 residues. The CDR3, as DNA: TGCAGTGCTAGGCAGCGGGAGGGCCTGTGGGAGACCCAGTACTTC. Amino acids: CSARQREGLWETQYF.

This clonotype was seen ten or more times. One end of the junction varies from germline; a read error may be responsible. This rearrangement joins TRBV7-7 to TRBJ2-2; D gene uncertain. CDR1 SSHAT and CDR2 FNYEAQ come from the germline V gene (reference sequence). The CDR3 is made up of 14 amino acids. CDR3: CASSPRGNTGELFF. CDR3 sequence (DNA): TGTGCTAGCAGCCCCAGAGGAAACACCGGGGAGCTGTTTTTT.

This clonotype occurred many times. The chain links TRBV10-3 to TRBJ1-1; 10 bases agree with TRBD1. Looked up from germline, CDR1 is ENHRY and CDR2 is SYGVKD. The CDR3 has 15 amino acids. V lost 6 bases, J lost 2 bases, and 6 bases stayed unmatched. The CDR3 spells CAIRGDRGLNTEAFF. The CDR3 DNA sequence: TGTGCCATCAGAGGGGACAGGGGCCTAAACACTGAAGCTTTCTTT.

The V and J genes are TRBV27 and TRBJ2-3, with D unresolved. V lost 2 bases and J lost 4, with 7 bases in between. The CDR3 is 13 amino acids. The germline V gene encodes CDR1 MNHEY and CDR2 SMNVEV (reference sequence). The CDR3 DNA reads TGTGCCAGCAGTTTAGGCCCGCCAGATACGCAGTATTTT. Translated: CASSLGPPDTQYF.

Only a few counts were recorded for this clonotype. Germline and junction disagree at one end, which may indicate a read error. The chain employs TRBV6-1 and TRBJ1-3, with 7 nucleotides matching TRBD1. The CDR3 has 16 residues. Per the germline V gene, CDR1 is MNHNS and CDR2 is SASEGT. The CDR3 bases are TGTGCCAGCAGGGGGATGGACAGGAGCTCTGAAAACACCATATATTTT. Amino acids: CASRGMDRSSENTIYF.

The chain is built from TRBV7-8 and TRBJ2-3, with D possibly matching TRBD2 (8 bases). The V gene's germline CDR1 is SGHVS and CDR2 FQNEAQ. Deletions cut 5 bases from V and 0 bases from J, with 21 bases between. The CDR3 covers 18 residues. The CDR3 DNA follows: TGTGCCAGCAGCATCGGGACAGCCTTAGCGGGGAGCACAGATACGCAGTATTTT. It translates to CASSIGTALAGSTDTQYF.

The table lists this clonotype with many counts. The chain links TRBV7-3 to TRBJ2-1, with D tentatively TRBD2 (7 bases). The germline V and J ends were trimmed by 5 bases and 4 bases, with 18 bases remaining between them. Germline assignment: CDR1 SGHTA and CDR2 FQGTGA. This CDR3 comprises 16 residues. The chain's CDR3 is CASSVYREGIYNEQFF. DNA for the CDR3: TGTGCCAGCAGCGTCTACAGGGAGGGTATATACAATGAGCAGTTCTTC.

This clonotype was seen more than once but under ten times. The CDR3 sequence: CASSWDRESETQYF. CDR3 DNA: TGTGCCAGCAGCTGGGACAGGGAGTCTGAGACCCAGTACTTC. The chain has TRBV7-2 and TRBJ2-5; 9 bases agree with TRBD1. V shed 4 bases and J 5 bases; nucleotides not matched to a gene: 5. The CDR3 contains 14 residues. Germline-derived CDR1 and CDR2 are SGHTA and FQGNSA.

This clonotype has only a few counts. This rearrangement joins TRBV18 to TRBJ1-5; tentative D call: TRBD1 (5 bases). V gave up 3 bases and J gave up 5 bases, with 14 bases separating them. Germline CDR1 reads KGHSH; CDR2 reads LQKENI. The CDR3 spans 15 residues. CDR3 bases: TGTGCCAGCTCACCTCAGGGACCGGGAGATCAGCCCCAGCATTTT. As protein: CASSPQGPGDQPQHF.

This clonotype showed up many times. V is TRBV19 and J is TRBJ1-6; D not certain. Germline V gene lookup returns CDR1 LNHDA and CDR2 SQIVND (reference sequence). The V end was cut by 9 bases, the J end by 7 bases, with 13 bases between. The CDR3 covers 13 residues. Here the CDR3 reads CASRTSGNSPLHF. The CDR3 region has the DNA TGTGCCAGCCGCACGTCGGGGAATTCACCCCTCCACTTT.

This clonotype occurred many times. The chain recombines TRBV6-6 with TRBJ2-5; TRBD2 is a possible D gene (5 bases). Trimming left V 7 bases short and J 5 bases short, with 11 bases between. Germline V CDR1 and CDR2: MNHNY, SVGAGI (reference sequence). This CDR3 comprises 12 residues. The CDR3 here is CASTPRGETQYF. The CDR3 nucleotides read TGTGCCAGCACCCCTCGAGGGGAGACCCAGTACTTC.

This clonotype was observed at least ten times. This chain uses TRBV7-2 with TRBJ2-3; 13 bases are a match to TRBD2. Per germline, CDR1 SGHTA and CDR2 FQGNSA. Trimming at V came to 3 bases and at J to 3 bases, leaving 12 bases not matched to a gene. The CDR3 is made up of 19 amino acids. CDR3 DNA: TGTGCCAGCAGCTTCTCCCGGGGGGGGACTAGCGGGAAAACAGATACGCAGTATTTT. Its protein product is CASSFSRGGTSGKTDTQYF.

This chain joins TRBV6-5 and TRBJ1-1; D may be TRBD1 (5 bases). The germline CDR1 and CDR2 sequences are MNHEY and SVGAGI. CDR3 length equals 13 residues. Trimming pared 7 bases from V and 10 bases from J, leaving 19 bases between. CDR3 DNA sequence: TGTGCCAGCACTCCCGGGACCCAAGGCGCAGCTTTCTTT. Protein: CASTPGTQGAAFF.

This clonotype occurred a few times. The chain carries TRBV6-2 or TRBV6-3 and TRBJ2-7; 7 positions agree with TRBD1. Per the germline V gene, CDR1 is MNHEY and CDR2 is SVGEGT. V lost 5 bases to trimming and J lost 4 bases; unmatched junction nucleotides: 8. This CDR3 comprises 14 residues. The CDR3 DNA is TGTGCCAGCAGTAAGACAGGGTCGATTTACGAGCAGTACTTC. This codes for CASSKTGSIYEQYF.